This T cell receptor beta chain was recovered during a study of blood T cell repertoires in COVID-19. For the study at large: Both acute and convalescent COVID-19 samples were obtained from the United States, Italy and Spain. Sources were T cells, B-cell-depleted T cells, or PBMCs; the material itself was cDNA or gDNA.

In the authors' methods: Estimates of nucleated cell counts were drawn from the amplification of reference gene primers. Here immunoSEQ multiplex PCR was the method, and the copy in TCRdb shows in-frame clones only, minus some. The V and J calls and clone size were taken over from that table, and D and trimming were inferred from the DNA. The table has some 280,000 clones, over 80% seen once; the top ten hold 4.1%. The ends were cut back, 0 bases at V and 9 bases at J, with 21 bases in the middle. The germline V gene encodes CDR1 SGHAT and CDR2 FQNNGV. The length of the CDR3 is 17 residues. The chain couples TRBV11-2 to TRBJ1-5, with D possibly matching TRBD1 (6 bases). Sequencing was performed on peripheral blood. This TCR came from a woman between 45 and 65 years old with active or convalescent COVID-19. CDR3 region: CASSLDKGGHRSGPQHF. CDR3 DNA: TGTGCCAGCAGCTTAGATAAGGGGGGGCACAGATCAGGGCCCCAGCATTTT.